This TCR beta chain appears in the sequencing data of a study of cytomegalovirus exposure and HLA in healthy donors. Study-level information: It was reported in a later analysis that the roughly 120 validation repertoires used the same platform as the 666 first-cohort repertoires.

The donors were part of the validation cohort of 120 or so subjects. That cohort was separate from the first cohort, which comprised several hundred subjects. V was pared by 2 bases and J by 4 bases, with 4 bases of the junction left unmatched. The CDR3 is 14 amino acids. The germline CDR1 and CDR2 sequences are MNHEY and SMNVEV (reference sequence). Clones were read by immunoSEQ multiplex PCR, and TCRdb kept only the in-frame ones, dropping some. The sample records approximately 150,000 clones, approximately 86% being singletons. General study points: Researchers counted roughly 150 TCR beta chains as cytomegalovirus-associated. Reported results showed that the classifier diagnosed cytomegalovirus status with high specificity and sensitivity.

Points on this clone: Its specificity is not known. Distinct nucleotide sequences in the sample also encode this CDR3.

This clonotype was obtained from a man younger than 35 in good health and CMV-seropositive. The chain has TRBV27 and TRBJ1-1, with TRBD1 matching 7 bases. Sequences were obtained from PBMCs. The CDR3 nucleotides are TGTGCCAGCAGTTTAAGGGGGCTGGGCACTGAAGCTTTCTTT. It encodes CASSLRGLGTEAFF.